The 23 T cell receptor beta chains listed next were all sequenced from one sample in a study of early T cells in non-severe SARS-CoV-2 infection. In TCRdb, the 5' RACE reads were re-called with MiXCR into one record per CDR3 protein. The data show some 66,000 distinct CDR3 sequences, roughly 9% seen once. The sequencing input was whole blood. These receptors came from an adult who was a healthcare worker with PCR-confirmed SARS-CoV-2 infection or an uninfected control (not recorded which).

This clonotype has just a few counts. The J gene is TRBJ1-4, the V gene TRBV2; D ambiguous. CDR3 length: 12 amino acids. From germline, CDR1 is SNHLY and CDR2 FYNNEI. V was trimmed by 7 bases and J by 5 bases, leaving 8 bases between them. The CDR3 region has the DNA TGTGCCAGCACCCCAAGGAATGAAAAACTGTTTTTT. This gives the protein CASTPRNEKLFF.

This chain uses TRBV29-1 with TRBJ1-6, with a tentative D call TRBD1 (6 bases). This CDR3 is 15 amino acids long. The V and J ends lost 6 bases and 8 bases respectively, with 20 bases between them. From germline, CDR1 is SQVTM and CDR2 ANQGSEA. CDR3 amino acids: CSVLPAGGEYSPLHF. The CDR3 region has the DNA TGCAGCGTACTACCGGCCGGGGGCGAATATTCACCCCTCCACTTT.

This chain joins TRBV7-2 and TRBJ2-5, with a tentative D call TRBD2 (5 bases). The V end was cut by 7 bases, the J end by 3 bases, with 18 bases between. This CDR3 spans 15 amino acids. Germline V CDR1 and CDR2: SGHTA, FQGNSA. CDR3 sequence: CASTPRGSREETQYF. The CDR3 nucleotides read TGTGCCAGCACCCCGCGAGGGTCCCGCGAAGAGACCCAGTACTTC.

The gene calls are TRBV2 and TRBJ1-1; D gene uncertain. V lost 5 bases to trimming and J lost 0 bases, with 7 bases between them. Germline V gene data show CDR1 as SNHLY and CDR2 as FYNNEI. There are 13 residues in the CDR3. This CDR3 reads CASSPHMNTEAFF. In DNA, the CDR3 is TGTGCCAGCAGTCCCCACATGAACACTGAAGCTTTCTTT.

This sequence joins TRBV28 and TRBJ1-6; weak D call: TRBD1 (5 bases). This CDR3 has 16 amino acids. The germline V gene encodes CDR1 MDHEN and CDR2 SYDVKM. V was pared by 7 bases and J by 8 bases, with 21 bases between. CDR3 region: CASTYPRGAEYSPLHF. DNA for the CDR3: TGTGCCAGCACTTACCCCCGCGGGGCGGAATATTCACCCCTCCACTTT.

This clonotype was seen only a few times. The rearrangement uses TRBV9 and TRBJ2-1, with 9 bases aligning to TRBD1. CDR1 and CDR2 (germline): SGDLS, YYNGEE. Losses at the gene ends were 7 bases for V and 3 bases for J; bases not matched to a gene: 5. This CDR3 is 14 amino acids long. The CDR3 region is CASSRQGGYNEQFF. The DNA of the CDR3 is TGTGCCAGCTCCAGACAGGGGGGCTACAATGAGCAGTTCTTC.

V and J are TRBV6-5 and TRBJ2-1; 11 bases are shared with TRBD2. J lost 1 base, V lost 2 bases, and 1 base had no gene match. The CDR3 has 16 residues. CDR1 is MNHEY, CDR2 SVGAGI, per germline. CDR3 region: CASSYRTSGSYNEQFF. The CDR3 DNA follows: TGTGCCAGCAGTTACCGGACTAGCGGGTCCTACAATGAGCAGTTCTTC.

By sample share, this clonotype is medium-sized. This rearrangement joins TRBV20-1 to TRBJ1-5; 8 nucleotides match TRBD1. The J segment lost 4 bases and the V segment lost 2 bases, leaving 10 bases of the junction unmatched. Germline lookup yields CDR1 DFQATT and CDR2 SNEGSKA (reference sequence). This CDR3 spans 16 amino acids. CDR3 in amino acids: CSARRPGDRINQPQHF. CDR3 DNA sequence: TGCAGTGCTAGAAGGCCGGGGGACAGGATAAATCAGCCCCAGCATTTT.

V is TRBV20-1 and J is TRBJ2-7; 9 bases are a match to TRBD1. V lost 2 bases to trimming and J lost 6 bases; unmatched junction nucleotides: 11. Germline values: CDR1 DFQATT, CDR2 SNEGSKA (reference sequence). The CDR3 length is 15 residues. CDR3 in DNA: TGCAGTGCTAGAAAGGACGCGGACAGGGGCGGCGAGCAGTACTTC. Encoded protein: CSARKDADRGGEQYF.

In this sample, this clonotype turned up many times. This chain links TRBV7-2 with TRBJ2-7, with D unresolved. This CDR3 is 14 amino acids long. The germline V gene encodes CDR1 SGHTA and CDR2 FQGNSA. V was trimmed by 5 bases and J by 0 bases, leaving 11 bases between them. This CDR3 is CASSLRALSYEQYF. The CDR3 DNA sequence: TGTGCCAGCAGCCTAAGGGCCCTCTCCTACGAGCAGTACTTC.

This clonotype has a count of ten or more. The chain links TRBV7-9 to TRBJ1-6; no firm D call. This CDR3 spans 13 amino acids. V was clipped by 1 base and J by 16 bases, with 14 bases between them. From germline, CDR1 is SEHNR and CDR2 FQNEAQ (reference sequence). CDR3 loop: CASSLGPGRSLHF. Here the CDR3 DNA reads TGTGCCAGCAGCTTAGGACCCGGACGTTCGCTCCACTTT.

The gene calls are TRBV19 and TRBJ2-2; 9 nucleotides align to TRBD1. Germline-derived CDR1 and CDR2 are LNHDA and SQIVND (reference sequence). The CDR3 extends over 14 amino acids. V shed 9 bases, J shed 4 bases, and the junction held 6 bases outside the gene matches. Written as DNA, the CDR3 is TGTGCCAGCTCCGGGACAGGGACCACCGGGGAGCTGTTTTTT. Translation gives CASSGTGTTGELFF.

This clonotype was picked up a small number of times. The V gene is TRBV7-3, the J gene TRBJ2-3; 8 nucleotides line up with TRBD2. Germline loops: CDR1 SGHTA, CDR2 FQGTGA. This CDR3 comprises 15 residues. V lost 5 bases to trimming and J lost 1 base; unmatched junction nucleotides: 5. The CDR3, as DNA: TGTGCCAGCAGCCGAAATAGCGGGGGCACAGATACGCAGTATTTT. It codes for CASSRNSGGTDTQYF.

This clonotype showed up just a few times. The chain has TRBV7-2 and TRBJ2-5; the match to TRBD1 covers 9 bases. With V trimmed by 4 bases and J by 6 bases, 6 bases remained unmatched. The V gene's germline CDR1 is SGHTA and CDR2 FQGNSA. This CDR3 contains 14 residues. CDR3 in DNA: TGTGCCAGCAGCTCGACAGGGGGGGAGCAGACCCAGTACTTC. Its translation is CASSSTGGEQTQYF.

This clonotype turned up a few times. The CDR3 here is CASSARDFREQYF. The CDR3 coding sequence is TGTGCCAGCAGTGCCCGGGACTTCCGCGAGCAGTACTTC. The chain recombines TRBV25-1 with TRBJ2-7, with a weak D call TRBD2 (6 bases). The CDR3 runs 13 residues. Germline V lookup: CDR1 MGHDK, CDR2 SYGVNS. V lost 4 bases and J lost 6, with 13 bases in between.

This clonotype has more than one count but fewer than ten. V and J are TRBV20-1 and TRBJ2-1; possibly TRBD2 for D (5 bases). V was cut by 5 bases and J by 3 bases, with 11 bases left in between. CDR1 DFQATT and CDR2 SNEGSKA come from the germline V gene (reference sequence). This CDR3 contains 13 residues. This CDR3 reads CSARGSVYNEQFF. DNA of the CDR3: TGCAGTGCTCGTGGGAGCGTCTACAATGAGCAGTTCTTC.

This clonotype occurred many times. This sequence joins TRBV5-4 and TRBJ2-5; no definite D call. Germline lookup yields CDR1 SGHNT and CDR2 YYREEE (reference sequence). V was clipped by 4 bases and J by 2 bases, with 9 bases between them. The CDR3 sequence is 13 residues long. CDR3 DNA: TGTGCCAGCAGCCCCGCAGCACAAGAGACCCAGTACTTC. Translated: CASSPAAQETQYF.

On this clonotype: This may arise from a read error, as a much more abundant clone is one base away. The chain is built from TRBV12-3 or TRBV12-4 and TRBJ1-1, with 8 bases that match TRBD1. The CDR3 sequence is 14 residues long. Trimming at V came to 4 bases and at J to 1 base, leaving 2 bases not matched to a gene. This CDR3 is CASSSQGGNTEAFF. In DNA, the CDR3 is TGTGCCAGCAGTTCACAGGGGGGGAACACTGAAGCTTTCTTT.

This clonotype was counted at least ten times. This chain connects TRBV30 to TRBJ2-1, with unresolved D. CDR1 is GTSNPN and CDR2 is SVGIG in the germline V gene (reference sequence). The CDR3 runs to 13 residues. V lost 0 bases and J 6 bases, leaving 9 bases between the germline ends. DNA for the CDR3: TGTGCCTGGAGTGTCCGTGGGCGCAATGAGCAGTTCTTC. It codes for CAWSVRGRNEQFF.

This clonotype has just a few counts. CDR3 sequence (DNA): TGTGCCAGCAGTTTTTGGGCGGCCCACCAGGGGACTGAAGCTTTCTTT. Translated: CASSFWAAHQGTEAFF. The chain joins TRBV27 to TRBJ1-1; tentatively, D is TRBD1 (6 bases). Germline V CDR1 and CDR2: MNHEY, SMNVEV (reference sequence). The V end was cut by 3 bases, the J end by 5 bases, with 19 bases between. The CDR3 sequence is 16 residues long.

The gene calls are TRBV11-2 and TRBJ2-5, with a tentative D call TRBD1 (6 bases). The germline V and J ends were trimmed by 10 bases and 5 bases, with 14 bases remaining between them. This CDR3 is 12 amino acids long. Germline V gene sequence: CDR1 SGHAT, CDR2 FQNNGV. CDR3 coding DNA: TGTGCCACCCAGAGTGGGGGCGAGACCCAGTACTTC. Its translation: CATQSGGETQYF.

The chain combines TRBV2 with TRBJ2-7; the match to TRBD1 covers 8 bases. This CDR3 comprises 12 residues. The V gene's germline CDR1 is SNHLY and CDR2 FYNNEI. The J segment lost 5 bases and the V segment lost 5 bases, leaving 2 bases of the junction unmatched. The CDR3 loop is CASSQDRDEQYF. The CDR3, as DNA: TGTGCCAGCAGTCAGGACAGGGACGAGCAGTACTTC.

This clonotype was observed at least ten times. V usage is TRBV12-3 or TRBV12-4 and J usage is TRBJ2-3; 8 bases are a match to TRBD1. The CDR3 extends over 14 amino acids. After removal of 4 bases from V and 5 bases from J, the junction contained 5 bases not matched to a gene. The CDR3: CASSSTGVVDTQYF. Written as DNA, the CDR3 is TGTGCCAGCAGTTCGACAGGGGTAGTAGATACGCAGTATTTT.